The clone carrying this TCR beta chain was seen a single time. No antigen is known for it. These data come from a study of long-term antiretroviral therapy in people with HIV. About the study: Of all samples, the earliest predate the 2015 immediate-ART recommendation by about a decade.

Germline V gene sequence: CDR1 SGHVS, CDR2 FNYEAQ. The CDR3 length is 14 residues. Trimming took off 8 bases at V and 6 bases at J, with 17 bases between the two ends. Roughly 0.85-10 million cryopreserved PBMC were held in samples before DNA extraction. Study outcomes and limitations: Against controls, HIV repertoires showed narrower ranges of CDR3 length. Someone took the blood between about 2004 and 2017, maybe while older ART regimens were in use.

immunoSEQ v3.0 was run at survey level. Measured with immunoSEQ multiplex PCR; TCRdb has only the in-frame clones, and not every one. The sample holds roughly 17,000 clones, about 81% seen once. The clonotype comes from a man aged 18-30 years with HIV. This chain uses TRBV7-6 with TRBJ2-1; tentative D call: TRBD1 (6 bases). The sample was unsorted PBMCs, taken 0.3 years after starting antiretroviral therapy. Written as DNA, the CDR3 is TGTGCCAGCCAACCAGGGGACATTCTCAATGAGCAGTTCTTC. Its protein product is CASQPGDILNEQFF. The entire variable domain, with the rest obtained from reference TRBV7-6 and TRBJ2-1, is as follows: GAGVSQSPRYKVTKRGQDVALRCDPISGHVSLYWYRQALGQGPEFLTYFNYEAQQDKSGLPNDRFSAERPEGSISTLTIQRTEQRDSAMYRCASQPGDILNEQFFGPGTRLTVL.